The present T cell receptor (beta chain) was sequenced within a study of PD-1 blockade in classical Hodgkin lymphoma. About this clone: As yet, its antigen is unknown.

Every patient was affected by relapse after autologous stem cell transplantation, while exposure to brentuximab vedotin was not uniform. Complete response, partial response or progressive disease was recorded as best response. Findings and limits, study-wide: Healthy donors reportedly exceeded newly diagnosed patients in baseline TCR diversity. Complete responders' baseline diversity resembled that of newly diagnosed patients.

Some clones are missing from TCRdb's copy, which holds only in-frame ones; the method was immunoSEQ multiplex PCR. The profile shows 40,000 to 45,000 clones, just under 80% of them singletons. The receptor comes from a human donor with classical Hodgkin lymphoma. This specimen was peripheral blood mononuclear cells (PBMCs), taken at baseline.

The CDR3 coding sequence is TGTGCCAGCAGCTACGATCCCCGGCGGGGCACTGAAGCTTTCTTT. Amino acid sequence: CASSYDPRRGTEAFF. The rearrangement links TRBV5-6 to TRBJ1-1; no clear D. The CDR3 contains 15 residues. Germline V CDR1 and CDR2: SGHDT, YYEEEE. V was shortened by 3 bases and J by 4 bases, with 16 bases between the two germline ends.